Presented here are 15 T cell receptor beta chains from one specimen sequenced in a study of T cells after yellow fever vaccination. Using its own MiXCR run on the 5' RACE reads, TCRdb lists one record per CDR3 protein. This repertoire shows around 310,000 distinct CDR3 sequences, around 3.6% found once; its top ten account for about a quarter. The source material was PBMCs, sampled on the day of the yellow fever booster vaccination. These receptor sequences come from a man younger than 35 who received the YFV17D yellow fever vaccine.

This clonotype has just a few counts. The V gene is TRBV29-1, the J gene TRBJ1-1; 7 bases align to TRBD1. From germline, CDR1 is SQVTM and CDR2 ANQGSEA. The ends lost 7 bases at V and 0 bases at J; junction bases unmatched: 5. The CDR3 contains 13 residues. The CDR3 region has the DNA TGCAGCGCCGAGGGACAGATGAACACTGAAGCTTTCTTT. It codes for CSAEGQMNTEAFF. Complete variable domain (other parts from reference TRBV29-1 and TRBJ1-1): SAVISQKPSRDICQRGTSLTIQCQVDSQVTMMFWYRQQPGQSLTLIATANQGSEATYESGFVIDKFPISRPNLTFSTLTVSNMSPEDSSIYLCSAEGQMNTEAFFGQGTRLTVV.

This clonotype came up many times. The chain couples TRBV20-1 to TRBJ2-2; TRBD2 is a possible D gene (5 bases). V was trimmed by 5 bases and J by 6 bases, leaving 13 bases between them. CDR3 length: 13 amino acids. The germline V gene encodes CDR1 DFQATT and CDR2 SNEGSKA (reference sequence). The CDR3 DNA follows: TGCAGTGCTCCCGACCGGACTTCCGGGGAGCTGTTTTTT. This sequence encodes CSAPDRTSGELFF.

This clonotype was counted many times. V usage is TRBV12-3 or TRBV12-4 and J usage is TRBJ1-2; D not resolved. V was cut by 1 base and J by 8 bases, with 14 bases left in between. The CDR3 is 14 amino acids. The CDR3 coding sequence is TGTGCCAGCAGTTTAGTTGGGAATCCGGAGGGCTACACCTTC. This encodes CASSLVGNPEGYTF.

The sample holds many counts of this clonotype. The chain employs TRBV3-1 and TRBJ2-3; D is unclear. Per the germline V gene, CDR1 is LGHDT and CDR2 is YNNKEL (reference sequence). The CDR3 has 14 amino acids. V was trimmed by 0 bases and J by 4 bases, leaving 8 bases between them. Here the CDR3 DNA reads TGTGCCAGCAGCCAAGAAATACTGGCAGATACGCAGTATTTT. The encoded protein is CASSQEILADTQYF.

This clonotype has a count of ten or more. The rearrangement uses TRBV20-1 and TRBJ2-1; D is ambiguous. CDR3 length: 10 residues. Germline V CDR1 and CDR2: DFQATT, SNEGSKA (reference sequence). V was trimmed by 4 bases and J by 8 bases, leaving 6 bases between them. Here the CDR3 reads CSAMSHEQFF. In DNA, the CDR3 is TGCAGTGCTATGAGCCATGAGCAGTTCTTC.

Ten or more counts support this clonotype. The J gene is TRBJ1-4, the V gene TRBV20-1; D is undetermined. The CDR3 length is 13 residues. Deletions cut 5 bases from V and 8 bases from J, with 15 bases between. In germline, CDR1 is DFQATT, CDR2 SNEGSKA (reference sequence). This chain's CDR3 is CSASEPVNEKLFF. CDR3 DNA sequence: TGCAGTGCTTCGGAGCCAGTCAACGAAAAACTGTTTTTT.

V is TRBV7-2 and J is TRBJ1-6; TRBD1 matches 7 bases. Unmatched junction bases numbered 7, after V lost 1 base and J lost 7 bases. There are 16 residues in the CDR3. From germline, CDR1 is SGHTA and CDR2 FQGNSA. The DNA of the CDR3 is TGTGCCAGCAGCTTAGTGTTGGGACAGAGGAATTCACCCCTCCACTTT. It specifies CASSLVLGQRNSPLHF.

This clonotype was recorded a few times. The chain employs TRBV7-2 and TRBJ1-6, with D perhaps TRBD1 (5 bases). The CDR3 totals 18 residues. V lost 0 bases, J lost 8 bases, and 20 bases lay in between. Germline V gene lookup returns CDR1 SGHTA and CDR2 FQGNSA. DNA of the CDR3: TGTGCCAGCAGCTTAGCGCTGGGGCAGAAAGGGGCATATTCACCCCTCCACTTT. It yields the protein CASSLALGQKGAYSPLHF.

This clonotype was picked up many times. This chain connects TRBV4-2 to TRBJ2-5; 11 bases map to TRBD2. The germline CDR1 and CDR2 sequences are LGHNA and YNFKEQ. The CDR3 totals 14 residues. V shed 5 bases and J 5 bases; nucleotides not matched to a gene: 4. CDR3 DNA sequence: TGTGCCAGCAGCAATCCTAGCGGGGGGGAGACCCAGTACTTC. Amino acid sequence: CASSNPSGGETQYF.

This chain links TRBV28 with TRBJ2-1, with TRBD2 identical over 9 bases. The germline V gene has CDR1 MDHEN and CDR2 SYDVKM. With V trimmed by 6 bases and J by 9 bases, 15 bases remained unmatched. CDR3 length equals 16 residues. The CDR3 reads CASSRPGAAGGVEQFF. The CDR3 DNA reads TGTGCCAGCAGCCGCCCCGGAGCAGCGGGGGGTGTTGAGCAGTTCTTC.

This clonotype turned up a few times. V and J are TRBV20-1 and TRBJ2-3, with D possibly TRBD1 on 6 matching bases. The V gene lost 3 bases and the J gene lost 3 bases, with 13 bases spanning the gap. This CDR3 has 14 amino acids. Per the germline V gene, CDR1 is DFQATT and CDR2 is SNEGSKA (reference sequence). CDR3 residues: CSASRYRETDTQYF. CDR3 DNA: TGCAGTGCTAGCCGGTACAGGGAAACAGATACGCAGTATTTT.

There are many counts of this clonotype. This chain connects TRBV7-2 to TRBJ2-1; the D is unclear. The germline CDR1 and CDR2 sequences are SGHTA and FQGNSA. There are 13 residues in the CDR3. V was shortened by 1 base and J by 8 bases, with 9 bases between the two germline ends. The CDR3 coding sequence is TGTGCCAGCAGCTTAGAACCTCTATATGAGCAGTTCTTC. It specifies CASSLEPLYEQFF.

This clonotype has a count of ten or more. The chain combines TRBV7-2 with TRBJ1-5, with 8 bases lining up with TRBD1. This CDR3 has 15 residues. V lost 1 base and J lost 6; bases outside the gene matches: 5. Per germline, CDR1 SGHTA and CDR2 FQGNSA. The CDR3 DNA is TGTGCCAGCAGCTTAGGACAGGGGTGGACTCAGCCCCAGCATTTT. It codes for CASSLGQGWTQPQHF.

This clonotype was counted many times. The rearrangement uses TRBV7-3 and TRBJ1-1, with a tentative D call TRBD1 (5 bases). With 5 bases removed from V and 3 bases from J, the gap between germline ends came to 13 bases. Germline CDR1 reads SGHTA; CDR2 reads FQGTGA. This CDR3 has 14 amino acids. As DNA, the CDR3 is TGTGCCAGCAGCCCCAGGGTTACCTACACTGAAGCTTTCTTT. Translating it yields CASSPRVTYTEAFF.

In its sample, this clonotype was seen a few times. This rearrangement joins TRBV6-1 to TRBJ2-5; 7 bases are shared with TRBD1. Germline lookup yields CDR1 MNHNS and CDR2 SASEGT. V was pared by 5 bases and J by 0 bases, with 6 bases of the junction left unmatched. The CDR3 sequence is 15 residues long. CDR3 in amino acids: CASSYHGTDQETQYF. In DNA form, the CDR3 reads TGTGCCAGCAGTTACCACGGGACAGACCAAGAGACCCAGTACTTC.